This TCR beta chain is from a study of blood T cell repertoires in COVID-19. Overall study context: The origin of the acute and convalescent COVID-19 samples was the United States, Italy and Spain.

V was clipped by 0 bases and J by 8 bases, with 13 bases between them. The CDR3 runs to 15 residues. Germline CDR1 is MGHRA and CDR2 is YSYEKL. As handled by the study authors: Cell counts per sample came from amplifying reference gene primers. Some clones are missing from TCRdb's copy, which holds only in-frame ones; the method was immunoSEQ multiplex PCR. Clone size and V and J calls were adopted from that table, with D and trimming inferred from the DNA. The sample includes under 140,000 clones, around 90% of them seen just once. The chain recombines TRBV4-1 with TRBJ1-4; a weak D match, TRBD1 (6 bases). The sequence was obtained from a woman in her fifties or sixties with acute or convalescent COVID-19. Sequenced: peripheral blood. CDR3 residues: CASSQDLDRSEKLFF. The CDR3 DNA reads as TGCGCCAGCAGCCAAGATTTGGACAGATCGGAAAAACTGTTTTTT.